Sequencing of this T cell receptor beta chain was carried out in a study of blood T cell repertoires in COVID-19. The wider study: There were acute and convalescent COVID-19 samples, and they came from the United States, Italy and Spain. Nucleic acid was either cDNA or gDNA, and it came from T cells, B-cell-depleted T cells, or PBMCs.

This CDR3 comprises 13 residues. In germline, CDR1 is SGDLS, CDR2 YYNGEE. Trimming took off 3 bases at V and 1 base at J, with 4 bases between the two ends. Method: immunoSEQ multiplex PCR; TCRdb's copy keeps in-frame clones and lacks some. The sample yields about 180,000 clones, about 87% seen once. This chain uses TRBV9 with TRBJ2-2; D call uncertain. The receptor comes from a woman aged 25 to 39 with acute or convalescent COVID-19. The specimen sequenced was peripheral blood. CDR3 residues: CASSAQNTGELFF. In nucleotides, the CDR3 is TGTGCCAGCAGCGCCCAGAACACCGGGGAGCTGTTTTTT.